One TCR beta chain is described in this entry. Its antigen is as yet unknown. This entry comes from a study of T cell responses to AZD1222 COVID-19 vaccine. Findings of the study overall: White British donors predominated, females outnumbered males, and clonal diversity was possibly underestimated. Spike was spanned by vaccine-associated CD4 TCRs, with dominance at 160-218 and 743-854.

The repertoire was sequenced with immunoSEQ multiplex PCR; TCRdb's copy has only in-frame clones and lacks some. The sample has approximately 97,000 clones, around 86% seen once. CDR3 length: 15 amino acids. Trimming pared 7 bases from V and 4 bases from J, leaving 22 bases between. Looked up from germline, CDR1 is GTSNPN and CDR2 is SVGIG (reference sequence). Sequences were derived from peripheral blood, sampled on day 0 of AZD1222 vaccination. The clonotype comes from an adult in good health. The chain joins TRBV30 to TRBJ1-1; D is possibly TRBD1 (6 bases). The CDR3 nucleotides read TGTGCCTTTAGCCGAGGGACAATCGGGGGCACTGAAGCTTTCTTT. This codes for CAFSRGTIGGTEAFF.